This T cell receptor (beta chain) was observed in a study of blood T cell repertoires in COVID-19. About the study: Donors in the United States, Italy and Spain gave samples during acute or convalescent COVID-19. T cells, B-cell-depleted T cells, or PBMCs supplied cDNA or gDNA.

Original methodology: Researchers report that nucleated cell counts were estimated from reference gene primer amplification. Method: immunoSEQ multiplex PCR; TCRdb's copy keeps in-frame clones and lacks some. That table supplies the V and J calls and clone size; D and trimming were determined from the DNA. The table has roughly 120,000 clones, roughly four fifths seen once. This CDR3 is 14 amino acids long. With V trimmed by 4 bases and J by 5 bases, 4 bases remained unmatched. Germline V gene lookup returns CDR1 KGHSH and CDR2 LQKENI. The sequence was obtained from a woman aged 60-70 years with acute or convalescent COVID-19. V usage is TRBV18 and J usage is TRBJ2-1; TRBD1 agrees at 8 bases. The sample consisted of peripheral blood. The CDR3 bases are TGTGCCAGCTCACGCCAGACAGGGGACAATGAGCAGTTCTTC. Translating it yields CASSRQTGDNEQFF.